Below are 17 T cell receptor beta chains sequenced from a single sample in a study of cytomegalovirus exposure and HLA in healthy donors. In the PCR, 60 Vbeta and 13 Jbeta primers were used. Data came from immunoSEQ multiplex PCR; TCRdb stores just in-frame clones and leaves some out. There are fewer than 100,000 clones in the sample; approximately 7.6% occur only once, and roughly 2% lies in the top ten. Sequencing used PBMCs. The receptors were gathered from a man between 45 and 60 years old in good health and CMV-seronegative.

The J gene is TRBJ2-3, the V gene TRBV7-3; tentatively, D is TRBD1 (5 bases). Trimming took 4 bases from V and 6 from J, leaving 14 bases between them. The CDR3 spans 14 residues. Germline assignment: CDR1 SGHTA and CDR2 FQGTGA. CDR3 amino acids: CASSSGQGADTQYF. The CDR3 nucleotides are TGTGCCAGCAGCTCAGGACAAGGAGCGGATACGCAGTATTTT.

The chain couples TRBV6-4 to TRBJ1-6; the match to TRBD1 covers 8 bases. Germline V lookup: CDR1 MRHNA, CDR2 SNTAGT. Trimming took 3 bases from V and 4 from J; bases not matched to a gene: 11. The CDR3 spans 18 residues. The CDR3 spells CASSEWGTRQGYNSPLHF. In DNA form, the CDR3 reads TGTGCCAGCAGTGAGTGGGGGACCCGACAGGGGTATAATTCACCCCTCCACTTT.

The sample holds a few counts of this clone. The genes are TRBV5-6 and TRBJ2-3, with TRBD2 identical over 8 bases. CDR1 and CDR2 (germline): SGHDT, YYEEEE. This CDR3 has 15 residues. Losses at the gene ends were 7 bases for V and 7 bases for J; bases not matched to a gene: 14. Written as DNA, the CDR3 is TGTGCCAGCGGTGAGGGGAGCGGGGGTATATATACGCAGTATTTT. Protein: CASGEGSGGIYTQYF.

This clone was counted a few times. The chain combines TRBV5-4 with TRBJ2-7; 8 nucleotides match TRBD1. This CDR3 contains 16 residues. Germline V gene sequence: CDR1 SGHNT, CDR2 YYREEE (reference sequence). J lost 0 bases, V lost 0 bases, and 5 bases had no gene match. CDR3 DNA sequence: TGTGCCAGCAGCTTGGGGGCAGGGGGCCGCTCCTACGAGCAGTACTTC. This encodes CASSLGAGGRSYEQYF.

This clone was detected a few times. This chain connects TRBV4-1 to TRBJ2-7; maybe TRBD1 (5 bases). The germline V and J ends were trimmed by 0 bases and 3 bases, with 15 bases remaining between them. This CDR3 is built from 16 residues. CDR1 is MGHRA and CDR2 is YSYEKL in the germline V gene. The DNA for the CDR3 is TGCGCCAGCAGCCAAGAAAGGGGCCAGGCCCTCTACGAGCAGTACTTC. This codes for CASSQERGQALYEQYF.

This clone has just a few counts. The V gene is TRBV5-8, the J gene TRBJ2-6; the match to TRBD1 covers 8 bases. The ends lost 3 bases at V and 5 bases at J; junction bases unmatched: 7. The CDR3 has 16 amino acids. Germline values: CDR1 SGHTS, CDR2 YDEGEE. CDR3 amino acids: CASSSGQGLWANVLTF. CDR3 in DNA: TGTGCCAGCAGCTCAGGACAGGGTTTGTGGGCCAACGTCCTGACTTTC.

The V call is TRBV18, the J call TRBJ2-7; TRBD1 might be the D (5 bases). The CDR3 runs 13 residues. V lost 1 base to trimming and J lost 3 bases, with 7 bases between them. Per germline, CDR1 KGHSH and CDR2 LQKENI. CDR3 loop: CASSPRDSYEQYF. CDR3 sequence (DNA): TGTGCCAGCTCACCACGAGACAGCTACGAGCAGTACTTC.

A few counts support this clone. The genes are TRBV29-1 and TRBJ2-1; D remains unclear. The V and J ends lost 4 bases and 4 bases respectively, with 5 bases between them. Germline loops: CDR1 SQVTM, CDR2 ANQGSEA. This CDR3 has 11 residues. The CDR3 reads CSVGAYNEQFF. The CDR3 DNA is TGCAGCGTTGGAGCTTACAATGAGCAGTTCTTC.

This clone occurred a few times. The chain uses TRBV28 and TRBJ2-7; D unresolved. CDR1 and CDR2 from the germline V gene are MDHEN and SYDVKM. V was cut by 3 bases and J by 6 bases, with 15 bases left in between. The CDR3 covers 14 residues. The CDR3 coding sequence is TGTGCCAGCAGTTTCGAGGCCTATAAAGGCGAGCAGTACTTC. Its protein is CASSFEAYKGEQYF. The full variable domain, in which reference TRBV28 and TRBJ2-7 provide the parts outside the CDR3, is DVKVTQSSRYLVKRTGEKVFLECVQDMDHENMFWYRQDPGLGLRLIYFSYDVKMKEKGDIPEGYSVSREKKERFSLILESASTNQTSMYLCASSFEAYKGEQYFGPGTRLTVT.

CDR3 sequence (DNA): TGTGCCAGCAGCTTAAAAGGGGGACCCAACCCAACCGGGGAGCTGTTTTTT. Translated, it gives CASSLKGGPNPTGELFF. V gene TRBV7-3 combines with J gene TRBJ2-2; D perhaps matches TRBD1 (6 bases). Per germline, CDR1 SGHTA and CDR2 FQGTGA. The V end was cut by 1 base, the J end by 5 bases, with 17 bases between. This CDR3 comprises 17 residues.

This clone was counted between two and nine times. This rearrangement joins TRBV30 to TRBJ2-1, with 11 bases that match TRBD2. V lost 1 base, J lost 10 bases, and 3 bases stayed unmatched. The CDR3 has 13 amino acids. Germline CDR1 GTSNPN, CDR2 SVGIG (reference sequence). CDR3 nucleotides: TGTGCCTGGAGTGGGACTAGCGGGCTCGAGCAGTTCTTC. As protein: CAWSGTSGLEQFF. The full variable domain, with the rest looked up from reference TRBV30 and TRBJ2-1, is SQTIHQWPATLVQPVGSPLSLECTVEGTSNPNLYWYRQAAGRGLQLLFYSVGIGQISSEVPQNLSASRPQDRQFILSSKKLLLSDSGFYLCAWSGTSGLEQFFGPGTRLTVL.

V is TRBV6-1 and J is TRBJ1-5, with D possibly matching TRBD1 (6 bases). V was clipped by 11 bases and J by 4 bases, with 15 bases between them. This CDR3 has 13 amino acids. Germline V gene lookup returns CDR1 MNHNS and CDR2 SASEGT. The CDR3 sequence is CAGQQGSNQPQHF. DNA for the CDR3: TGTGCCGGACAACAGGGAAGTAATCAGCCCCAGCATTTT.

The chain has TRBV28 and TRBJ1-2; TRBD1 agrees at 7 bases. The CDR3 spans 13 residues. CDR1 and CDR2 from the germline V gene are MDHEN and SYDVKM. Germline trimming cut 6 bases from V and 4 bases from J; bases unmatched to any gene: 5. The CDR3 reads CASSQDRVYGYTF. In DNA, the CDR3 is TGTGCCAGCAGCCAAGACAGGGTCTATGGCTACACCTTC.

This clone was counted only a few times. The rearrangement joins TRBV5-6 to TRBJ2-3, with 9 positions matching TRBD2. The CDR3 contains 15 residues. The V and J ends lost 4 bases and 3 bases, in that order; junction bases with no gene match: 6. The germline CDR1 and CDR2 sequences are SGHDT and YYEEEE. The DNA of the CDR3 is TGTGCCAGCAGCCCAGCGGGGGGCCGGACAGATACGCAGTATTTT. It specifies CASSPAGGRTDTQYF.

The chain carries TRBV6-5 and TRBJ1-2; D is unresolved. Germline V gene lookup returns CDR1 MNHEY and CDR2 SVGAGI. Trimming stripped 5 bases from V and 8 bases from J, with 15 bases between. The CDR3 is 13 residues long. The CDR3 DNA reads as TGTGCCAGCAGTCTAACGGATGAGGGCGGCTACACCTTC. It codes for CASSLTDEGGYTF.

The genes are TRBV28 and TRBJ2-5, with a weak D call TRBD2 (5 bases). Germline values: CDR1 MDHEN, CDR2 SYDVKM. Trimming pared 7 bases from V and 1 base from J, leaving 16 bases between. CDR3 size: 15 residues. CDR3 bases: TGTGCCAGCACTCCCCTAAGCGGTTTCCAAGAGACCCAGTACTTC. The encoded protein is CASTPLSGFQETQYF.

This clone was counted between two and nine times. The rearrangement links TRBV19 to TRBJ1-1; no clear D. Germline V gene sequence: CDR1 LNHDA, CDR2 SQIVND (reference sequence). The CDR3 is 13 amino acids. Trimming stripped 7 bases from V and 0 bases from J, with 9 bases between. CDR3 bases: TGTGCCAGTACGGAGGTAATGAACACTGAAGCTTTCTTT. This encodes CASTEVMNTEAFF.